This record looks at one T cell receptor beta chain sequence and its context. The antigen is undetermined. The data originate from a study of T cells in localized non-small cell lung cancer. Points from the study as a whole: Adjacent lung was found to contain a median roughly 50 of the top 100 tumor clones.

TCRdb's copy holds only in-frame clones and misses some; the assay was immunoSEQ multiplex PCR. The sample yields 40,000 to 50,000 clones, around nine tenths seen once. The sample here was peripheral blood, taken before any cancer treatment. The source of this sequence is a female donor at least 60 years old with stage I squamous cell lung carcinoma.

This chain's CDR3 is CAISRDERADTQYF. The CDR3 coding sequence is TGTGCCATCAGCCGGGACGAAAGGGCAGATACGCAGTATTTT. The rearrangement uses TRBV10-3 and TRBJ2-3; D might be TRBD1 or TRBD2, each matching 5 bases. The CDR3 has 14 residues. Germline V gene lookup returns CDR1 ENHRY and CDR2 SYGVKD. The V and J ends lost 6 bases and 4 bases respectively, with 14 bases between them.